The text below deals with one T cell receptor (beta chain). Its antigen is not identified. The method was immunoSEQ multiplex PCR; TCRdb's version includes in-frame clones alone and lacks a portion of them. The sample consists of 95,000 to 100,000 clones, roughly 86% of them appearing once. The data originate from a study of T cell responses to AZD1222 COVID-19 vaccine. Study observations and caveats: Regions left unmutated in variants are reportedly the target of nearly half of spike-specific TCRs.

Unmatched junction bases numbered 10, after V lost 5 bases and J lost 2 bases. Germline CDR1 and CDR2: SQVTM and ANQGSEA. There are 15 residues in the CDR3. The chain combines TRBV29-1 with TRBJ1-2; 8 nucleotides align to TRBD1. This sequence originates from an adult in good health. The starting material was peripheral blood, obtained on day 0 of AZD1222 vaccination. CDR3 bases: TGCAGCGTTTGGGCGGACAGGGAGGCGAACTATGGCTACACCTTC. Amino acid sequence: CSVWADREANYGYTF.